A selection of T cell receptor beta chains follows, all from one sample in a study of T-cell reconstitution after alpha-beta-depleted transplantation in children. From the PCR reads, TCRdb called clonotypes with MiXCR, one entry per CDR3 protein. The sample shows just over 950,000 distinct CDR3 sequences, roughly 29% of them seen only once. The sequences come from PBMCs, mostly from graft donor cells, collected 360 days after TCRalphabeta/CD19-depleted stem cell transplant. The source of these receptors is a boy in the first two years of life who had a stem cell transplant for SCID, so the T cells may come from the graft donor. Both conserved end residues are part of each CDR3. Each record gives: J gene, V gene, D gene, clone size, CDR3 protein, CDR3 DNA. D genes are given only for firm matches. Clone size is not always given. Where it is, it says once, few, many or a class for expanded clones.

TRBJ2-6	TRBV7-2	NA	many	CASSLVGTGANVLTF	TGTGCCAGCAGCTTAGTGGGGACTGGGGCCAACGTCCTGACTTTC
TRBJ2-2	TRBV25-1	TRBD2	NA	CASSRNLTPLWGSGGSTGELFF	TGTGCCAGCAGCCGAAACCTGACCCCCTTATGGGGTAGCGGGGGGTCCACCGGGGAGCTGTTTTTT
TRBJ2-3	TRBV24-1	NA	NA	CAEEPRGLSDTQYF	TGTGCTGAAGAACCCAGGGGTTTGTCAGATACGCAGTATTTT
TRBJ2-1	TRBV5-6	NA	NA	CASSLDPPRVQFF	TGTGCCAGCAGCTTGGACCCCCCGAGGGTGCAGTTCTTC
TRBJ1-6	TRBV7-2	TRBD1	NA	CASSSDRGRSSPLHF	TGTGCCAGCAGCTCGGACAGGGGGAGGAGTTCACCCCTCCACTTT
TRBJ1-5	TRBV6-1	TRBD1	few	CASREGQGGQPQHF	TGTGCCAGCAGAGAGGGACAGGGGGGGCAGCCCCAGCATTTT
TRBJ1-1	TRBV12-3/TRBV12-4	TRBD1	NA	CASSQSPGTGLAFF	TGTGCCAGCAGTCAAAGTCCCGGGACAGGGTTAGCTTTCTTT
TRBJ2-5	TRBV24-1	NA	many	CATSDSGTLQETQYF	TGTGCCACCAGTGACTCCGGGACACTACAAGAGACCCAGTACTTC
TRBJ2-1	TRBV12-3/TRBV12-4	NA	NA	CASRAGRFF	TGTGCCAGCAGAGCCGGCAGGTTCTTC
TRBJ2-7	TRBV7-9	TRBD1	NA	CASSFPGTGVREQYF	TGTGCCAGCAGCTTCCCCGGGACAGGTGTCCGCGAGCAGTACTTC
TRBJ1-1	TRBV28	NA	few	CASGPLRGQAFF	TGTGCCAGCGGGCCCCTGCGCGGGCAAGCTTTCTTT
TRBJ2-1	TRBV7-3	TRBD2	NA	CASSLTGWASGSYNEQFF	TGTGCCAGCAGCTTAACCGGGTGGGCTAGCGGTTCCTACAATGAGCAGTTCTTC
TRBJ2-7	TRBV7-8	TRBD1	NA	CASSLSSLTGTIHEQYF	TGTGCCAGCAGCTTATCGTCTTTGACAGGGACCATTCACGAGCAGTACTTC
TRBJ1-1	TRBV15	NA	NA	CATSLGNEAFF	TGTGCCACCAGTCTGGGGAATGAAGCTTTCTTT
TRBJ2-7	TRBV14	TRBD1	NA	CASSQGRTGGEPYEQYF	TGTGCCAGCAGCCAAGGGAGGACAGGGGGTGAACCCTACGAGCAGTACTTC
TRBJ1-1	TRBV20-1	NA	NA	CSARVRGQRIEAFF	TGCAGTGCTAGAGTGCGGGGGCAGCGGATTGAAGCTTTCTTT
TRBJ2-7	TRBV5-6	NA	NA	CASSPGPGRDYEQYF	TGTGCCAGCAGCCCCGGGCCAGGACGCGATTACGAGCAGTACTTC
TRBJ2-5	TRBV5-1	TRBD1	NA	CASSHLRDRTQETQYF	TGCGCCAGCAGCCATCTCCGGGACAGAACTCAAGAGACCCAGTACTTC
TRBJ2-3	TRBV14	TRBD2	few	CASSQRGRGRTDTQYF	TGTGCCAGCAGCCAAAGAGGGAGGGGTCGCACAGATACGCAGTATTTT
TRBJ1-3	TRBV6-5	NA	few	CASSSRGGVPGNTIYF	TGTGCCAGCAGTTCCCGAGGGGGAGTTCCTGGAAACACCATATATTTT
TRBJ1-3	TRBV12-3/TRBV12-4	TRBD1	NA	CASSLRDRVGGNTIYF	TGTGCCAGCAGTTTAAGGGACAGGGTTGGAGGAAACACCATATATTTT
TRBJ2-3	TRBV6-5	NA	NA	CASSLGFRLTDTQYF	TGTGCCAGCAGTTTGGGGTTCCGTCTCACAGATACGCAGTATTTT
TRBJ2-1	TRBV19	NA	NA	CASSIVQSSYNEQFF	TGTGCCAGTAGTATAGTACAGAGCTCCTACAATGAGCAGTTCTTC
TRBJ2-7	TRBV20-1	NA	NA	CSANHPRGGESYEQYF	TGCAGTGCTAACCACCCCAGGGGAGGGGAGTCCTACGAGCAGTACTTC
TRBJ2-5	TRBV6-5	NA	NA	CASSYSGDRETQYF	TGTGCCAGCAGTTACTCGGGGGACCGGGAGACCCAGTACTTC
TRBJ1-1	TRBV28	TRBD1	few	CASSRPWDSEQEAFF	TGTGCCAGCAGCCGACCCTGGGACAGTGAACAAGAAGCTTTCTTT
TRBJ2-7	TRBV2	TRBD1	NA	CASSFDRANEQYF	TGTGCCAGCAGTTTTGACAGGGCCAACGAGCAGTACTTC
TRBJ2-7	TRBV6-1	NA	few	CASSRAGTSPAGQYF	TGTGCCAGCAGCCGCGCCGGGACTTCCCCTGCAGGGCAGTACTTC
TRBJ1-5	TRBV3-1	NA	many	CASSQGGAYGNQPQHF	TGTGCCAGCAGCCAAGGTGGGGCATACGGCAATCAGCCCCAGCATTTT
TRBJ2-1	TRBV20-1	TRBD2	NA	CSARDSPKAGDTNEQFF	TGCAGTGCTAGAGATTCCCCCAAAGCGGGGGATACCAATGAGCAGTTCTTC
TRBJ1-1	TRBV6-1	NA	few	CASSRGGLDEAFF	TGTGCCAGCAGCCGGGGGGGCCTAGACGAAGCTTTCTTT
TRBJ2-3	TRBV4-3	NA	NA	CASSQYPHLATASTDTQYF	TGCGCCAGCAGCCAGTACCCCCATCTAGCCACCGCCTCCACAGATACGCAGTATTTT
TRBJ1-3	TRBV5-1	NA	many	CASSLEGSSGNTIYF	TGCGCCAGCAGCTTGGAAGGGAGCTCTGGAAACACCATATATTTT
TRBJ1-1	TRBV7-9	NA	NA	CASSGTPTGNGGAFF	TGTGCCAGCAGCGGGACCCCCACAGGAAACGGTGGAGCTTTCTTT
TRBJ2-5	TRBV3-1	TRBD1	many	CASSAYRGINQETQYF	TGTGCCAGCAGCGCTTACAGGGGAATAAACCAAGAGACCCAGTACTTC
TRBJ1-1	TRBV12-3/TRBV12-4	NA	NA	CASSLLRSEAFF	TGTGCCAGCAGTTTACTCCGTTCTGAAGCTTTCTTT
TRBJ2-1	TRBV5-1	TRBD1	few	CASSLAQGVISSNEQFF	TGCGCCAGCAGCTTGGCACAGGGGGTAATATCGTCGAATGAGCAGTTCTTC
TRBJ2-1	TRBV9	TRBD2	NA	CASSSPLGLAYNEQFF	TGTGCCAGCAGCTCCCCCCTGGGACTAGCCTACAATGAGCAGTTCTTC
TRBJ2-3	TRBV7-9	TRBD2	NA	CASSEILLAGDGDTQYF	TGTGCCAGCAGCGAAATCTTACTAGCGGGGGATGGAGATACGCAGTATTTT
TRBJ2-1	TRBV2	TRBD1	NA	CASSERRTGKNEQFF	TGTGCCAGCAGTGAAAGACGGACAGGGAAGAATGAGCAGTTCTTC
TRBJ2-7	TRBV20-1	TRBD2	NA	CSALHSGGAGEQYF	TGCAGTGCCCTCCATAGCGGGGGGGCGGGTGAGCAGTACTTC
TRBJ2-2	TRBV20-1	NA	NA	CSAPDGNRVSTGELFF	TGCAGTGCTCCGGACGGGAATAGGGTTAGCACCGGGGAGCTGTTTTTT
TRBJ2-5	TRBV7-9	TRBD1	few	CASAGGSQETQYF	TGTGCCAGCGCAGGGGGAAGCCAAGAGACCCAGTACTTC
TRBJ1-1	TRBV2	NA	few	CASSEWDALEAFF	TGTGCCAGCAGTGAATGGGACGCCCTTGAAGCTTTCTTT
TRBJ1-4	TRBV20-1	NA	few	CSARDFRLSEKLFF	TGCAGTGCTAGAGATTTCCGACTAAGCGAAAAACTGTTTTTT
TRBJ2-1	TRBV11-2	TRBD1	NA	CASSFDRAPANEQFF	TGTGCCAGCAGCTTCGACAGGGCCCCAGCCAATGAGCAGTTCTTC
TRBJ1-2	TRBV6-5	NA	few	CASKRGGFVGYTF	TGTGCCAGCAAACGAGGGGGTTTTGTTGGCTACACCTTC
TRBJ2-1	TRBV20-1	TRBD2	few	CSALLAGGPGYNEQFF	TGCAGTGCTCTTTTAGCGGGGGGGCCAGGGTACAATGAGCAGTTCTTC
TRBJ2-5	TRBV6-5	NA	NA	CASSYRGLAQETQYF	TGTGCCAGCAGTTACCGAGGGCTAGCCCAAGAGACCCAGTACTTC
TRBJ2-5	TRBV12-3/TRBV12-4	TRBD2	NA	CASSPLLAGGWETQYF	TGTGCCAGCAGTCCGTTACTAGCGGGGGGGTGGGAGACCCAGTACTTC
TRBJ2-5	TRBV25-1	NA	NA	CASSERQAQTQYF	TGTGCCAGCAGCGAGAGACAGGCGCAGACCCAGTACTTC
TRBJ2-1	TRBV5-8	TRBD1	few	CASSWGQTLMGNEQFF	TGTGCCAGCAGTTGGGGACAGACCCTCATGGGGAATGAGCAGTTCTTC
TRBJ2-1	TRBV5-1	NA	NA	CASSLGISTRGDEQFF	TGCGCCAGCAGCTTGGGAATATCGACCCGAGGGGATGAGCAGTTCTTC
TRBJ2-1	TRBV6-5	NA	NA	CASSYDGTGITDEQFF	TGTGCCAGCAGTTACGATGGAACAGGGATTACGGATGAGCAGTTCTTC
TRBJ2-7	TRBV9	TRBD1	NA	CASSVGGTEYYEQYF	TGTGCCAGCAGCGTAGGAGGGACAGAATACTACGAGCAGTACTTC
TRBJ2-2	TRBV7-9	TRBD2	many	CASSLGRDTGELFF	TGTGCCAGCAGTTTAGGGAGGGATACCGGGGAGCTGTTTTTT
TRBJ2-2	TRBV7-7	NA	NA	CASSSRGSGSPGELFF	TGTGCCAGCAGCTCCCGTGGTAGCGGTTCCCCCGGGGAGCTGTTTTTT